This TCR beta chain originates from a study of T cells in Graves' hyperthyroidism and ophthalmopathy. The overall study: At initial diagnosis, before any treatment had begun, peripheral blood was obtained. Study results and caveats: Blood shared most expanded thyroid clonotypes above 0.001.

The source material, RNA transcripts, was used to amplify TCR beta CDR3 regions. First-round RT-PCR targeting the TCR CDR3 was performed with the HTBI primer set. Via MiXCR, TCRdb re-called the multiplex PCR reads, giving one row per CDR3 protein. Of hundreds of thousands of distinct CDR3 sequences detected, more than 30% appear once; the ten largest clones hold more than 7%. The CDR3 consists of 13 residues. V lost 0 bases to trimming and J lost 2 bases, with 8 bases between them. Germline CDR1 and CDR2: DFQATT and SNEGSKA (reference sequence). The patients, who ranged from 18 to 65 in age, presented with newly diagnosed hyperthyroidism lasting under 2 months. Diagnoses rested on clinical symptoms, serum thyroxine and TRAb, thyroid ultrasound and orbital computed tomography. This clonotype has more than one count but fewer than ten. Its matching antigen is unknown.

V gene TRBV20-1 combines with J gene TRBJ2-7; TRBD2 might be the D (5 bases). The origin of this receptor is a young man with Graves' hyperthyroidism. Material for sequencing was blood. The DNA for the CDR3 is TGCAGTGCTAGAGAGGACTCCCCCTACGAGCAGTACTTC. This encodes CSAREDSPYEQYF.